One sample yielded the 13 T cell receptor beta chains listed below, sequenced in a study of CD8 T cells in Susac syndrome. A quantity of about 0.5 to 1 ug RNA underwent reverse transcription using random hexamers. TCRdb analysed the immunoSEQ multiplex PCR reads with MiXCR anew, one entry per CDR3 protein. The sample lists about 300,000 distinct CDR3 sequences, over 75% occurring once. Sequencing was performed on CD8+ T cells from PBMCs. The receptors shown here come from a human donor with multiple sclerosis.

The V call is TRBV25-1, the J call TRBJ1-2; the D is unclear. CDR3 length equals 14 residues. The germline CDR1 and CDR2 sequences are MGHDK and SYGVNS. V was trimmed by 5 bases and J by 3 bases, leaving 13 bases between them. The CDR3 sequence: CASSPGFPHYGYTF. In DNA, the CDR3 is TGTGCCAGCAGTCCGGGATTCCCCCACTATGGCTACACCTTC.

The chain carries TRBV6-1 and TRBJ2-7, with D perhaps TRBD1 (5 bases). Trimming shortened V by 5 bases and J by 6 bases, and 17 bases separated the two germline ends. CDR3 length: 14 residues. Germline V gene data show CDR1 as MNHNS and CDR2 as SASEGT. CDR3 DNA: TGTGCCAGCAGTCAAGTTCCGGACATCATCGAGCAGTACTTC. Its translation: CASSQVPDIIEQYF.

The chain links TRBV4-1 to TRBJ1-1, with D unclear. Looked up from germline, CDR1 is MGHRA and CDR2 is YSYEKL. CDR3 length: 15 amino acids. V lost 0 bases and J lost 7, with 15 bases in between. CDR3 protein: CASSQEPGSLGEAFF. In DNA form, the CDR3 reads TGCGCCAGCAGCCAAGAACCGGGCTCGCTAGGTGAAGCTTTCTTT.

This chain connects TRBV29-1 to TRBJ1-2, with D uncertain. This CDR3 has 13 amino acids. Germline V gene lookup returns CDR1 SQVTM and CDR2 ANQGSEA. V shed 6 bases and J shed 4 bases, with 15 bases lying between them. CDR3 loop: CSVLVQAFYGYTF. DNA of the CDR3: TGCAGCGTCCTCGTTCAGGCTTTCTATGGCTACACCTTC.

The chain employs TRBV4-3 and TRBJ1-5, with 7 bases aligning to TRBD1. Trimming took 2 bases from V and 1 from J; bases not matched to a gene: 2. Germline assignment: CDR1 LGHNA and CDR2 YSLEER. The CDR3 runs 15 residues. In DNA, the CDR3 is TGCGCCAGCAGCCAAACAGGGGAGAGCAATCAGCCCCAGCATTTT. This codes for CASSQTGESNQPQHF.

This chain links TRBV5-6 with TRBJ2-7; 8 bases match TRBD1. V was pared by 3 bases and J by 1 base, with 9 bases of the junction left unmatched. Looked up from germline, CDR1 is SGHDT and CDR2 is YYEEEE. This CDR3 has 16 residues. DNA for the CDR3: TGTGCCAGCAGCTACTCGACAGGGGCGTTATCCTACGAGCAGTACTTC. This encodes CASSYSTGALSYEQYF.

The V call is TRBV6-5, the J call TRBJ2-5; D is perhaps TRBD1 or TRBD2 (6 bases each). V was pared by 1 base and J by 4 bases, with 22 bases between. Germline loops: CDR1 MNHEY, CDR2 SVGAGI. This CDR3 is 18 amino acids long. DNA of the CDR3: TGTGCCAGCAGTTACTGGGGGGTGGGGGCGACGGAGGGAGAGACCCAGTACTTC. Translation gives CASSYWGVGATEGETQYF.

The CDR3 coding sequence is TGTGCCACCCGACTAGCGGGAGGTTCGGAGCTGTTTTTT. This gives the protein CATRLAGGSELFF. The chain carries TRBV27 and TRBJ2-2, with 13 bases that match TRBD2. This CDR3 spans 13 amino acids. Trimming cost V 10 bases and J 10 bases; bases outside gene matches: 6. Germline V lookup: CDR1 MNHEY, CDR2 SMNVEV (reference sequence).

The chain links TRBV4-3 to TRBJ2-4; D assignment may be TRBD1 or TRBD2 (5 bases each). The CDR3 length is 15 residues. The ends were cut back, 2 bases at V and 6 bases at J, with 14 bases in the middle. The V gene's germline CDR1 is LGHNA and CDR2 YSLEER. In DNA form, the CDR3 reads TGCGCCAGCAGCCAAAGGGGCGGAGGCCCAAACATTCAGTACTTC. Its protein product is CASSQRGGGPNIQYF.

CDR3 nucleotide sequence: TGTGCCAGCAGCCCATCCGGGACAGGGGGAAGGTCAGATACGCAGTATTTT. As protein: CASSPSGTGGRSDTQYF. This chain joins TRBV11-2 and TRBJ2-3; 11 bases agree with TRBD1. The junction had 11 bases not matched to a gene; V was cut back by 5 bases and J by 4 bases. The CDR3 loop spans 17 amino acids. Germline V lookup: CDR1 SGHAT, CDR2 FQNNGV.

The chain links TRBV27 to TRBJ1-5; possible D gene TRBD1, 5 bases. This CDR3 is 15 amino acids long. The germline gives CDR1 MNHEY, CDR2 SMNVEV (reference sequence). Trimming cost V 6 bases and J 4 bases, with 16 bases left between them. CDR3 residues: CASRMGTVGNQPQHF. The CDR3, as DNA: TGTGCCAGCAGAATGGGGACGGTTGGTAATCAGCCCCAGCATTTT.

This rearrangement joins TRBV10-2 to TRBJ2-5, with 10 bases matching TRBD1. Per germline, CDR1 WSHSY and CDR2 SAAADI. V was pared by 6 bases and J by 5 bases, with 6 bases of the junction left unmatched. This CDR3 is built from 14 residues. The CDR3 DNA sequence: TGCGCCAGCAGGAGAGGACAGGGGGAGGAGACCCAGTACTTC. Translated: CASRRGQGEETQYF.

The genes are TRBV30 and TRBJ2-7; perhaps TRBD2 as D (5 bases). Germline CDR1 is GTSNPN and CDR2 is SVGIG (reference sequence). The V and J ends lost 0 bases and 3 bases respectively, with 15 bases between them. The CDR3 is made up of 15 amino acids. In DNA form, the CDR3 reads TGTGCCTGGAGTGTGGGAGTAGGGTACTTCTACGAGCAGTACTTC. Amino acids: CAWSVGVGYFYEQYF.